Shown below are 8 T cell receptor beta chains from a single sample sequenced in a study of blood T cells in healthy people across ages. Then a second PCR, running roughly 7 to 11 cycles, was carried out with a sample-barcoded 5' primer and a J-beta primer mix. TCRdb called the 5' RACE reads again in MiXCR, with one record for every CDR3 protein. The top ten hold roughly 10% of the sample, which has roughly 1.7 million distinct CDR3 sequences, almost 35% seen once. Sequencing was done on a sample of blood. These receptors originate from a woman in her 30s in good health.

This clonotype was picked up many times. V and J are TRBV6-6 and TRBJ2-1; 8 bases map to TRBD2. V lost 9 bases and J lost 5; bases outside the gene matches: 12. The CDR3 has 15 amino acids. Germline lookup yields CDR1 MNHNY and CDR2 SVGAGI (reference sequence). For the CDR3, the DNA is TGTGCCAGTGTAGGGGCGACTAGCGAGAACAATGAGCAGTTCTTC. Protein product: CASVGATSENNEQFF.

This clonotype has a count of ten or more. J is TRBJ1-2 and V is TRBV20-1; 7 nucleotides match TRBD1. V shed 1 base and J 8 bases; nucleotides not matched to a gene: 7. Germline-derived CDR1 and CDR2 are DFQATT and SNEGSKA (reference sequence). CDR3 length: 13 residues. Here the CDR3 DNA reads TGCAGTGCTAGAGGACAGGGCCATGGAGGCTACACCTTC. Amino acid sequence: CSARGQGHGGYTF.

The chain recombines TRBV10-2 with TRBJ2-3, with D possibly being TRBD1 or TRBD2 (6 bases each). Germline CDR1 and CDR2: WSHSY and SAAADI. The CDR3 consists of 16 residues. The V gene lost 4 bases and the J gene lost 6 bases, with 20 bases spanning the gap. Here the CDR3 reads CASSGSARGVGDTQYF. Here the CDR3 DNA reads TGCGCCAGCAGTGGGTCCGCTAGGGGGGTAGGCGATACGCAGTATTTT.

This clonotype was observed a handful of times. In nucleotides, the CDR3 is TGTGCCAGCAGCCCTAGAGGGGCCAACTATGGCTACACCTTC. It translates to CASSPRGANYGYTF. The J gene is TRBJ1-2, the V gene TRBV7-9, with TRBD1 as a possible D gene (5 bases). CDR3 size: 14 residues. Trimming shortened V by 5 bases and J by 2 bases, and 12 bases separated the two germline ends. Germline CDR1 reads SEHNR; CDR2 reads FQNEAQ (reference sequence).

The DNA for the CDR3 is TGCAGTGCTCGCCTCGGGCGTTCCTACAATGAGCAGTTCTTC. Its protein is CSARLGRSYNEQFF. The J gene is TRBJ2-1, the V gene TRBV20-1; D gene unclear. The CDR3 has 14 residues. Germline CDR1 is DFQATT and CDR2 is SNEGSKA (reference sequence). With 5 bases removed from V and 1 base from J, the gap between germline ends came to 12 bases.

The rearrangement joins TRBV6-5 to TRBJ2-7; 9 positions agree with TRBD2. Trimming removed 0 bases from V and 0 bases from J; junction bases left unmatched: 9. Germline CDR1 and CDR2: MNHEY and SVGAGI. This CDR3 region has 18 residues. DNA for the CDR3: TGTGCCAGCAGTTACTCGAGTCGGTCGACTAGCGGCTCCTACGAGCAGTACTTC. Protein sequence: CASSYSSRSTSGSYEQYF.

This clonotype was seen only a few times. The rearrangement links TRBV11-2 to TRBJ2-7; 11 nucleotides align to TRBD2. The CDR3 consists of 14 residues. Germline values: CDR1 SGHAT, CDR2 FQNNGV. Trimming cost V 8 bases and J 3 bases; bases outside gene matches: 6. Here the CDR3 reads CASLMTSGNYEQYF. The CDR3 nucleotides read TGTGCCAGCCTTATGACTAGCGGGAACTACGAGCAGTACTTC.

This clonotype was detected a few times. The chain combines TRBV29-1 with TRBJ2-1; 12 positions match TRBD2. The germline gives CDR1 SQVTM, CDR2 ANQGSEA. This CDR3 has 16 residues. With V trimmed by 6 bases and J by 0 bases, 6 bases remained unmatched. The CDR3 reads CSVSGTSGRSYNEQFF. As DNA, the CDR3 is TGCAGCGTATCTGGGACTAGCGGGCGCTCCTACAATGAGCAGTTCTTC.